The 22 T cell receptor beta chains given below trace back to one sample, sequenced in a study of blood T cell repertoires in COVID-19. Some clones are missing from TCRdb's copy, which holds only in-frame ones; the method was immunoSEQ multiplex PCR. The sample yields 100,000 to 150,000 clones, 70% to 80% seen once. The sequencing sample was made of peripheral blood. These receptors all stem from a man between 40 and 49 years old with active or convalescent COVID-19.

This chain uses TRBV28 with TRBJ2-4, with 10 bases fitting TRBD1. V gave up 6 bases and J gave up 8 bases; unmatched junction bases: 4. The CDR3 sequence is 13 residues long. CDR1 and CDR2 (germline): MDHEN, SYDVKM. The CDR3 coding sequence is TGTGCCAGCAGAGGGACAGGGGCGGACATTCAGTACTTC. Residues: CASRGTGADIQYF.

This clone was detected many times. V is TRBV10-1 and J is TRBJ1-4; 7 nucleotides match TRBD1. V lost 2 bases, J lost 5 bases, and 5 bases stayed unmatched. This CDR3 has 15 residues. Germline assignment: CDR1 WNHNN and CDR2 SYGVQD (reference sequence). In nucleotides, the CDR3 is TGCGCCAGCAGTGAGGAGACAGGGCCGAATGAAAAACTGTTTTTT. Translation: CASSEETGPNEKLFF.

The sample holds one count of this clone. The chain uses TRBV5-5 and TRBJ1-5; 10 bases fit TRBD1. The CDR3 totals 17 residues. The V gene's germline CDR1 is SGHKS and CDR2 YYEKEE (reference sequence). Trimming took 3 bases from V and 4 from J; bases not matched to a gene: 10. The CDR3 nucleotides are TGTGCCAGCAGCTCCGGGACAGGGGATGGGTGGAATCAGCCCCAGCATTTT. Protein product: CASSSGTGDGWNQPQHF.

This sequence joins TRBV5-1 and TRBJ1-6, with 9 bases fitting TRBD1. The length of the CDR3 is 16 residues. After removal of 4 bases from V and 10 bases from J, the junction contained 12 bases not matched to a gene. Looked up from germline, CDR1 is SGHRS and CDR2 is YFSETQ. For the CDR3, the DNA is TGCGCCAGCAGCCTGGGCCGGGACAGGGCTTACTCACCCCTCCACTTT. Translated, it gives CASSLGRDRAYSPLHF.

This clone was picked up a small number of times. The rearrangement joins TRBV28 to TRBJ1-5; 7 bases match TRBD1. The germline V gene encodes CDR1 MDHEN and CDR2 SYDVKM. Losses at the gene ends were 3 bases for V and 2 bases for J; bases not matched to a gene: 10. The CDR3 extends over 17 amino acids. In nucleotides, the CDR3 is TGTGCCAGCAGTTTCCCCCAGAATGGACAGGGCAATCAGCCCCAGCATTTT. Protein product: CASSFPQNGQGNQPQHF.

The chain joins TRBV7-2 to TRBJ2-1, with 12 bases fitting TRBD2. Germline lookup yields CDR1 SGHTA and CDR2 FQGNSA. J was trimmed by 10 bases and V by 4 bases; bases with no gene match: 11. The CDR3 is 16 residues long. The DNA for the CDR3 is TGTGCCAGCAGCTCCTGGGGCCTAGCGGGAGGGATGGAGCAGTTCTTC. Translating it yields CASSSWGLAGGMEQFF.

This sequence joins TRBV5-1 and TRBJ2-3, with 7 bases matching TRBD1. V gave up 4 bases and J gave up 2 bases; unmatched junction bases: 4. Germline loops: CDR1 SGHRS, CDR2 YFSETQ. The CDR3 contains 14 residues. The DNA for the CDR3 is TGCGCCAGCAGCGCAGGGGGTTACACAGATACGCAGTATTTT. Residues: CASSAGGYTDTQYF.

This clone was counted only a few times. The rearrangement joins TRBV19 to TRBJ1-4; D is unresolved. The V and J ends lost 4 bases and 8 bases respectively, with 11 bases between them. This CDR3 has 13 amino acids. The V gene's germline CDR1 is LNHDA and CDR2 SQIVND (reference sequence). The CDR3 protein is CASSTRLQEKLFF. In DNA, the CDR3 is TGTGCCAGTAGTACCAGACTGCAAGAAAAACTGTTTTTT.

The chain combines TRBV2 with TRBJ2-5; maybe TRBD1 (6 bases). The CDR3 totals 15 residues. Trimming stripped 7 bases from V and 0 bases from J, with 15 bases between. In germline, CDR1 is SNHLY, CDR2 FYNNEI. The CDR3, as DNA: TGTGCCAGCACCAGCCAGGGGTCGTACCAAGAGACCCAGTACTTC. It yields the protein CASTSQGSYQETQYF.

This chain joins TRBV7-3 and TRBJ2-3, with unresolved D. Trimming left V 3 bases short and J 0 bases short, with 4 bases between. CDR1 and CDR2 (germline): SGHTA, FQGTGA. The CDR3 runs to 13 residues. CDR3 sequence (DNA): TGTGCCAGCAGCTTTTTAAGCACAGATACGCAGTATTTT. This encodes CASSFLSTDTQYF.

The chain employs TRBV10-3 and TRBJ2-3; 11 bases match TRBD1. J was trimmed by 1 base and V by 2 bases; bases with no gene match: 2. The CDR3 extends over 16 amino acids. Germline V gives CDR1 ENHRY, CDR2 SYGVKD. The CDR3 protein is CAISEPGQGGTDTQYF. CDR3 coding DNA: TGTGCCATCAGTGAGCCGGGACAGGGGGGCACAGATACGCAGTATTTT.

CDR3 sequence (DNA): TGTGCCAGCAGCCCCAGGGAGGGGGGAATATTTAATTCACCCCTCCACTTT. This sequence encodes CASSPREGGIFNSPLHF. The genes are TRBV28 and TRBJ1-6; perhaps TRBD1 as D (6 bases). The CDR3 loop spans 17 amino acids. Germline V gene data show CDR1 as MDHEN and CDR2 as SYDVKM. V dropped 6 bases and J dropped 6 bases, with 21 bases sitting between them.

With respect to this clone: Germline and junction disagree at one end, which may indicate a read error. CDR3 amino acids: CASSPQGHGNTIYF. In nucleotides, the CDR3 is TGTGCCAGCTCTCCACAGGGACACGGAAACACCATATATTTT. V usage is TRBV18 and J usage is TRBJ1-3; weak D call: TRBD1 (6 bases). The CDR3 runs to 14 residues. CDR1 is KGHSH, CDR2 LQKENI, per germline.

CDR3 region: CASSLNNYGYTF. CDR3 bases: TGTGCCAGCAGCCTAAACAACTATGGCTACACCTTC. The rearrangement joins TRBV2 to TRBJ1-2; unclear D gene. The CDR3 contains 12 residues. The ends were cut back, 6 bases at V and 2 bases at J, with 7 bases in the middle. Germline CDR1 and CDR2: SNHLY and FYNNEI. The full variable domain, completed using reference TRBV2 and TRBJ1-2, is EPEVTQTPSHQVTQMGQEVILRCVPISNHLYFYWYRQILGQKVEFLVSFYNNEISEKSEIFDDQFSVERPDGSNFTLKIRSTKLEDSAMYFCASSLNNYGYTFGSGTRLTVV.

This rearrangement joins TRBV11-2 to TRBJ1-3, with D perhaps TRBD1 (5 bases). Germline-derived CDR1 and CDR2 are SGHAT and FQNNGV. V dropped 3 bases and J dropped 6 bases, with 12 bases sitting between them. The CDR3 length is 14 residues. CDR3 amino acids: CASSLGGILNTIYF. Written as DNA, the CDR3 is TGTGCCAGCAGCTTGGGGGGGATCCTAAACACCATATATTTT.

For the CDR3, the DNA is TGTGCCAGCAGCGTAGTGGCAGGGAGGGGAGGACATGGCTACACCTTC. Protein sequence: CASSVVAGRGGHGYTF. The rearrangement links TRBV9 to TRBJ1-2; possible D gene TRBD1, 5 bases. CDR1 is SGDLS and CDR2 is YYNGEE in the germline V gene. The CDR3 is 16 residues long. Trimming pared 0 bases from V and 6 bases from J, leaving 18 bases between.

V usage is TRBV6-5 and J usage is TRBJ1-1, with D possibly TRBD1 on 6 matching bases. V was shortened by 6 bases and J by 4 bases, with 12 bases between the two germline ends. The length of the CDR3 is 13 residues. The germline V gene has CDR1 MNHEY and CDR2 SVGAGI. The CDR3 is CASSLRGGTEAFF. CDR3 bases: TGTGCCAGCAGCCTAAGGGGGGGCACTGAAGCTTTCTTT.

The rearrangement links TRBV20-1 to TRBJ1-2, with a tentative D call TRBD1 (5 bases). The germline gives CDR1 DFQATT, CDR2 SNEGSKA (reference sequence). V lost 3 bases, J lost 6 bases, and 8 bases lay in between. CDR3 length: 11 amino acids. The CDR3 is CSASARDGYTF. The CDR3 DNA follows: TGCAGTGCTAGTGCCAGGGATGGCTACACCTTC.

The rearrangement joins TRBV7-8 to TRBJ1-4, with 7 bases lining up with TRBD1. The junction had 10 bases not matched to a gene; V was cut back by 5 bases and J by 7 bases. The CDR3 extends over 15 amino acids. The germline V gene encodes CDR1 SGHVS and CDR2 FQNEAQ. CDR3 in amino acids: CASSKATGLFEKLFF. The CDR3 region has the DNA TGTGCCAGCAGCAAAGCGACAGGGTTGTTTGAAAAACTGTTTTTT.

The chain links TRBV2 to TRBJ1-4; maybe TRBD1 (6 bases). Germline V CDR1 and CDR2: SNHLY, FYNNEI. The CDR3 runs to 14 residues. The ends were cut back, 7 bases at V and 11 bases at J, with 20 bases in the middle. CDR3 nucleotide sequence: TGTGCCAGCATCCCGTCCCAGGGGAAGGCGAAACTGTTTTTT. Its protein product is CASIPSQGKAKLFF.

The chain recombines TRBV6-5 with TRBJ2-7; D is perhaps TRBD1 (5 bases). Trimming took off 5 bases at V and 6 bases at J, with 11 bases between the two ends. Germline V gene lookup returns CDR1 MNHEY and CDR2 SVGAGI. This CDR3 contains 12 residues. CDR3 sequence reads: CASSRNGAEQYF. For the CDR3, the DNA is TGTGCCAGCAGTCGAAATGGGGCCGAGCAGTACTTC.

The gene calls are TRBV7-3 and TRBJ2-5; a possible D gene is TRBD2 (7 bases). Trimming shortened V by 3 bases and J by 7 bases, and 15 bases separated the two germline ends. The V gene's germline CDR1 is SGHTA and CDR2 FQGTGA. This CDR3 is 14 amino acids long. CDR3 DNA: TGTGCCAGCAGCTTCGAAGGGGCGGGGGCGACCCAGTACTTC. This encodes CASSFEGAGATQYF.